The sequence of this T cell receptor (beta chain) was determined in a study of blood T cell repertoires in COVID-19. In the study overall: Sites across the United States, Italy and Spain contributed samples from acute and convalescent COVID-19. The analysed material was cDNA or gDNA that came from T cells, B-cell-depleted T cells, or PBMCs.

This CDR3 contains 13 residues. V dropped 6 bases and J dropped 2; count of bases not matched to a gene: 3. Germline CDR1 is MNHEY and CDR2 is SVGEGT. In the authors' workflow: Counts of nucleated cells, estimated from reference gene primer amplification, were obtained. Assay used: immunoSEQ multiplex PCR; TCRdb lists only in-frame clones, some missing. V, J and clone size derive from that table, while D and trimming were established from the DNA sequence. Among 210,000 or so clones, 80% to 90% were seen once, and the ten largest hold 15% to 20%. The chain uses TRBV6-2 or TRBV6-3 and TRBJ1-2, with 7 bases fitting TRBD1. Sequencing was done on a sample of peripheral blood. The clonotype was recovered from a woman aged 80 or older with active or convalescent COVID-19. CDR3 in amino acids: CASSPGQNYGYTF. Here the CDR3 DNA reads TGTGCCAGCAGCCCGGGACAGAACTATGGCTACACCTTC.